Here is one T cell receptor (beta chain) with its context. This record belongs to a study of blood T cell repertoires in COVID-19. Background on the study: Whether acute or convalescent, the COVID-19 samples came from the United States, Italy and Spain. Sources were T cells, B-cell-depleted T cells, or PBMCs; the material itself was cDNA or gDNA.

Authors' data handling: Amplification from reference gene primers served as the basis for estimated nucleated cell counts. Profiled with immunoSEQ multiplex PCR; TCRdb holds only in-frame clones, not every one. V and J calls and clone size follow that table, whereas D and trimming were derived from the DNA. The sample carries more than 110,000 clones, around 80% recorded once. After removal of 3 bases from V and 6 bases from J, the junction contained 16 bases not matched to a gene. Germline CDR1 is KGHSH and CDR2 is LQKENI. The length of the CDR3 is 18 residues. The sequence was obtained from a man of 80 years or more with acute or convalescent COVID-19. The sample was peripheral blood. The rearrangement joins TRBV18 to TRBJ1-5, with 8 bases identical to TRBD1. CDR3 nucleotide sequence: TGTGCCAGCTCACCGCGGGCAGGGGGCCCGGCAGAGTCTCAGCCCCAGCATTTT. It encodes CASSPRAGGPAESQPQHF.